This paragraph reports one T cell receptor (beta chain). The CDR3 is 18 amino acids. Germline V CDR1 and CDR2: MGHRA, YSYEKL. V lost 1 base, J lost 0 bases, and 13 bases lay in between. Method: immunoSEQ multiplex PCR; TCRdb's copy keeps in-frame clones and lacks some. Among around 18,000 clones listed, approximately 74% were seen once. Treatment specified: randomized to nivolumab then ipilimumab (arm A) or the reverse (arm B). The entry originates in a study of sequential checkpoint blockade in melanoma. Whole-study context: Maintenance nivolumab came after either treatment sequence.

The sequences come from CD8+ T cells sorted from blood (inferred from file names), collected from a patient given nivolumab and ipilimumab in sequence. The sequence derives from a human donor with melanoma. The chain employs TRBV4-1 and TRBJ2-6; D gene unclear. The CDR3 bases are TGCGCCAGCAGCCAAGTACCCCGGGTCTTCTCTGGGGCCAACGTCCTGACTTTC. This translates into CASSQVPRVFSGANVLTF.